What follows are 18 T cell receptor beta chains derived from one specimen sequenced in a study of early T cells in non-severe SARS-CoV-2 infection. TCRdb passed the 5' RACE reads through MiXCR, listing each CDR3 protein once. Of about 49,000 distinct CDR3 sequences in the sample, 5.5% to 6.5% were seen once. Sequencing was performed on whole blood, taken at baseline. The receptors stem from an adult who was a healthcare worker with PCR-confirmed SARS-CoV-2 infection or an uninfected control (not recorded which).

This clonotype has more than one count but fewer than ten. DNA for the CDR3: TGCGCCAGCAGCTTGGGAACCGGACAGTCAAGAGACGGCACCCAGTACTTC. This gives the protein CASSLGTGQSRDGTQYF. The chain links TRBV5-1 to TRBJ2-5; a weak D match, TRBD1 (6 bases). CDR3 length: 17 residues. V lost 0 bases and J lost 8, with 23 bases in between. Germline V gene lookup returns CDR1 SGHRS and CDR2 YFSETQ.

The rearrangement uses TRBV27 and TRBJ2-1; no clear D gene. Germline-derived CDR1 and CDR2 are MNHEY and SMNVEV (reference sequence). The CDR3 covers 17 residues. V lost 0 bases and J 0 bases, leaving 12 bases between the germline ends. The CDR3 reads CASSLSVSVNSYNEQFF. As DNA, the CDR3 is TGTGCCAGCAGTTTATCAGTCTCGGTAAACTCCTACAATGAGCAGTTCTTC.

This clonotype was picked up a small number of times. V usage is TRBV7-6 and J usage is TRBJ2-7, with 8 nucleotides matching TRBD2. The CDR3 consists of 14 residues. The V and J ends lost 5 bases and 3 bases, in that order; junction bases with no gene match: 6. CDR1 is SGHVS and CDR2 is FNYEAQ in the germline V gene. CDR3 sequence reads: CASSGSGEGYEQYF. DNA of the CDR3: TGTGCCAGCAGCGGTAGCGGGGAGGGCTACGAGCAGTACTTC.

The CDR3 DNA follows: TGTGCCAGCAGTGGGGTCGGGGGTCCCTTGCAGTACTTC. As protein: CASSGVGGPLQYF. The genes are TRBV2 and TRBJ2-7; possibly TRBD2 for D (6 bases). The CDR3 has 13 residues. Between the trimmed V and J ends, which lost 4 bases and 9 bases, there was a span of 16 bases. Germline V gene data show CDR1 as SNHLY and CDR2 as FYNNEI.

This clonotype was counted ten times or more. CDR3 in DNA: TGTGCCAGCAGTGAGGGGGCTTCCTACGAGCAGTACTTC. Encoded protein: CASSEGASYEQYF. This chain links TRBV6-1 with TRBJ2-7, with a possible D match to TRBD1 (6 bases). Germline V gene data show CDR1 as MNHNS and CDR2 as SASEGT. The CDR3 runs 13 residues. Trimming pared 3 bases from V and 1 base from J, leaving 7 bases between.

This clonotype was found a few times. The chain links TRBV3-1 to TRBJ1-5; D possibly corresponds to TRBD1 (5 bases). Looked up from germline, CDR1 is LGHDT and CDR2 is YNNKEL (reference sequence). The CDR3 has 14 amino acids. The germline V and J ends were trimmed by 0 bases and 5 bases, with 8 bases remaining between them. CDR3 sequence reads: CASSQDSGYQPQHF. CDR3 nucleotides: TGTGCCAGCAGCCAAGACTCAGGGTATCAGCCCCAGCATTTT.

At least ten counts were recorded for this clonotype. This chain joins TRBV6-5 and TRBJ2-7; D may be TRBD2 (6 bases). CDR3 length equals 11 residues. The V gene lost 5 bases and the J gene lost 7 bases, with 9 bases spanning the gap. CDR1 is MNHEY and CDR2 is SVGAGI in the germline V gene. The CDR3 region is CASSNAGEQYF. The DNA of the CDR3 is TGTGCCAGCAGTAATGCGGGGGAGCAGTACTTC.

This clonotype has a handful of counts. The CDR3 sequence is CASSPRDSTRGRMQYF. The CDR3 DNA reads as TGTGCCAGCAGCCCGCGAGACTCGACCAGGGGGCGCATGCAGTATTTT. V gene TRBV7-8 combines with J gene TRBJ2-3; TRBD1 matches at 8 bases. Germline assignment: CDR1 SGHVS and CDR2 FQNEAQ. Germline trimming cut 5 bases from V and 11 bases from J; bases unmatched to any gene: 18. The CDR3 contains 16 residues.

This clonotype was observed a handful of times. This sequence joins TRBV11-3 and TRBJ2-1; 7 nucleotides align to TRBD1. The CDR3 sequence is 16 residues long. The germline gives CDR1 SGHNT, CDR2 YENEEA. Trimming cost V 5 bases and J 0 bases; bases outside gene matches: 7. CDR3 sequence: CASSVTGVLSYNEQFF. Here the CDR3 DNA reads TGTGCCAGCAGCGTAACAGGGGTCCTCTCCTACAATGAGCAGTTCTTC.

The rearrangement uses TRBV14 and TRBJ2-6, with D unresolved. This CDR3 is built from 14 residues. Germline lookup yields CDR1 SGHDN and CDR2 FVKESK. Trimming stripped 0 bases from V and 4 bases from J, with 4 bases between. The CDR3 loop is CASSQDYGANVLTF. In nucleotides, the CDR3 is TGTGCCAGCAGCCAAGATTACGGGGCCAACGTCCTGACTTTC.

This clonotype appeared a few times. V usage is TRBV18 and J usage is TRBJ2-7, with a weak D call TRBD2 (6 bases). This CDR3 has 14 residues. Trimming pared 3 bases from V and 2 bases from J, leaving 11 bases between. Germline V lookup: CDR1 KGHSH, CDR2 LQKENI. CDR3 sequence: CASSPLPGAYEQYF. CDR3 DNA: TGTGCCAGCTCACCCCTCCCGGGGGCCTACGAGCAGTACTTC.

This clonotype was recorded at least ten times. This sequence joins TRBV24-1 and TRBJ2-1; the D gene is possibly TRBD2 (7 bases). This CDR3 comprises 16 residues. The germline CDR1 and CDR2 sequences are KGHDR and SFDVKD. The V and J ends lost 2 bases and 7 bases respectively, with 17 bases between them. CDR3 bases: TGTGCCACCAGTGATTGGGGAGGGGGGGCGGAGAATGAGCAGTTCTTC. This gives the protein CATSDWGGGAENEQFF.

The chain couples TRBV24-1 to TRBJ1-5; possible D gene TRBD1, 6 bases. V lost 4 bases and J 0 bases, leaving 12 bases between the germline ends. The V gene's germline CDR1 is KGHDR and CDR2 SFDVKD. This CDR3 comprises 16 residues. Here the CDR3 reads CATSDGQIGSNQPQHF. CDR3 nucleotides: TGTGCCACCAGTGACGGACAGATTGGTAGCAATCAGCCCCAGCATTTT.

This clonotype was picked up many times. The chain has TRBV29-1 and TRBJ1-4; D remains unclear. Per the germline V gene, CDR1 is SQVTM and CDR2 is ANQGSEA. Trimming shortened V by 7 bases and J by 0 bases, and 12 bases separated the two germline ends. There are 14 residues in the CDR3. The CDR3 coding sequence is TGCAGCGCCTTAGTGGCAGCAACTAATGAAAAACTGTTTTTT. Residues: CSALVAATNEKLFF. The whole variable domain, remainder taken from reference TRBV29-1 and TRBJ1-4, is SAVISQKPSRDICQRGTSLTIQCQVDSQVTMMFWYRQQPGQSLTLIATANQGSEATYESGFVIDKFPISRPNLTFSTLTVSNMSPEDSSIYLCSALVAATNEKLFFGSGTQLSVL.

This clonotype was counted between two and nine times. J is TRBJ2-4 and V is TRBV12-3 or TRBV12-4; 7 nucleotides align to TRBD2. The V and J ends lost 0 bases and 11 bases, in that order; junction bases with no gene match: 1. The CDR3 spans 12 residues. In nucleotides, the CDR3 is TGTGCCAGCAGTTTAGCAGGGAGGGTTCAGTACTTC. It encodes CASSLAGRVQYF.

This rearrangement joins TRBV5-1 to TRBJ2-2; no definite D call. This CDR3 is built from 14 residues. V was trimmed by 1 base and J by 4 bases, leaving 8 bases between them. Germline V gene sequence: CDR1 SGHRS, CDR2 YFSETQ. The CDR3 is CASSLRAATGELFF. In DNA form, the CDR3 reads TGCGCCAGCAGCTTGCGGGCGGCCACCGGGGAGCTGTTTTTT.

This clonotype was detected a few times. J is TRBJ1-1 and V is TRBV2; no definite D call. The CDR3 has 10 amino acids. V lost 1 base, J lost 7 bases, and 1 base lay in between. The germline gives CDR1 SNHLY, CDR2 FYNNEI. CDR3 bases: TGTGCCAGCAGTGAAGGTGAAGCTTTCTTT. It yields the protein CASSEGEAFF.

In this sample, this clonotype turned up many times. This chain connects TRBV6-5 to TRBJ2-3; D may be TRBD2 (5 bases). V lost 7 bases, J lost 9 bases, and 20 bases lay in between. Per the germline V gene, CDR1 is MNHEY and CDR2 is SVGAGI. The CDR3 contains 14 residues. CDR3 loop: CASKGSAPSRTQYF. The CDR3, as DNA: TGTGCCAGCAAGGGTAGCGCACCGTCGAGAACGCAGTATTTT.